Listed below are T cell receptor beta chains from one sample, sequenced in a study of T cells in Graves' hyperthyroidism and ophthalmopathy. TCRdb re-called the multiplex PCR reads with MiXCR, one entry per CDR3 protein. The table shows about 590,000 distinct CDR3 sequences, with approximately 14% occurring only once. What was sequenced was blood. The receptors derive from a young woman with Graves' ophthalmopathy. Each CDR3 is given with its conserved first and last residue. The D gene is left open where the match is weak. Size is omitted from some rows. Given values are once, few, many or a class for expanded clones.

clone size,V gene,D gene,CDR3 length,J gene,CDR3 protein,CDR3 DNA
.,TRBV12-3/TRBV12-4,TRBD2,15,TRBJ2-3,CASAQGAGGPDTQYF,TGTGCCAGCGCGCAGGGAGCGGGAGGGCCGGATACGCAGTATTTT
many,TRBV6-2/TRBV6-3,.,16,TRBJ2-7,CASSPLVRGGSYEQYF,TGTGCCAGCAGTCCGCTAGTTCGAGGAGGGAGCTACGAGCAGTACTTC
few,TRBV27,.,14,TRBJ1-4,CASRITGVGEKLFF,TGTGCCAGCAGGATCACGGGGGTGGGTGAAAAACTGTTTTTT
many,TRBV7-9,TRBD1,17,TRBJ2-5,CASSPGEGTGGRETQYF,TGTGCCAGCAGCCCCGGCGAAGGGACAGGGGGTAGAGAGACCCAGTACTTC
few,TRBV27,.,17,TRBJ1-2,CASSLLSGPHRDYGYTF,TGTGCCAGCAGTTTATTATCGGGTCCCCATCGCGATTATGGCTACACCTTC
many,TRBV2,TRBD1,16,TRBJ1-2,CASRERGDRVRKGYTF,TGTGCCAGCAGAGAGCGGGGGGACAGGGTGAGGAAGGGCTACACCTTC
few,TRBV9,TRBD2,16,TRBJ2-3,CASSVVPAGSTDTQYF,TGTGCCAGCAGCGTAGTTCCAGCGGGGAGCACAGATACGCAGTATTTT
.,TRBV20-1,TRBD2,14,TRBJ2-7,CSARAREGAYEQYF,TGCAGTGCTAGAGCCCGGGAGGGCGCCTACGAGCAGTACTTC
many,TRBV5-4,TRBD1,15,TRBJ2-7,CASSLAEAGGFEQYF,TGTGCCAGCAGCTTGGCCGAGGCAGGGGGTTTCGAGCAGTACTTC
.,TRBV6-1,.,11,TRBJ1-4,CASSPHERLFF,TGTGCCAGCAGTCCGCATGAAAGACTGTTTTTT
many,TRBV5-8,TRBD2,16,TRBJ2-1,CASSRLAGDGYNEQFF,TGTGCCAGCAGTCGACTAGCGGGAGATGGCTACAATGAGCAGTTCTTC
many,TRBV20-1,.,13,TRBJ2-7,CSAKGNGTYEQYF,TGCAGTGCTAAGGGAAATGGGACCTACGAGCAGTACTTC
few,TRBV5-1,.,12,TRBJ1-2,CASREANYGYTF,TGCGCCAGCAGGGAGGCTAACTATGGCTACACCTTC
once,TRBV6-2/TRBV6-3,.,15,TRBJ2-3,CASSHSPGSSHTQYF,TGTGCCAGCAGCCACTCTCCAGGGTCTTCGCATACGCAGTATTTT
many,TRBV28,.,15,TRBJ2-7,CASRGGEGRRNEQYF,TGTGCCAGCAGGGGGGGAGAGGGGCGCCGTAACGAGCAGTACTTC
.,TRBV28,.,14,TRBJ1-1,CASSRREGKAEAFF,TGTGCCAGCAGTCGAAGGGAGGGGAAGGCTGAAGCTTTCTTT
few,TRBV18,TRBD2,16,TRBJ2-1,CASSPYLAGVNNEQFF,TGTGCCAGCTCACCATACCTAGCGGGAGTAAACAATGAGCAGTTCTTC